These 6 T cell receptor beta chains were all obtained from the same sample, sequenced in a study of blood T cell repertoires in COVID-19 (dated by TCRdb to the early 2020s). Libraries were prepared through the immunoSEQ multiplex PCR assay. Drawn from immuneACCESS, this table holds only the in-frame rearrangements with V and J called that TCRdb kept. Clones are partly lost; checked studies trace under half to an unresolved V gene and leave the rest unexplained. Within this sample are approximately 240,000 clones, with 70% to 85% of them counted one time only. The ten biggest clones cover about 4% of the sample. Material for sequencing was peripheral blood. Receptor source: a woman in her thirties or forties with active or convalescent COVID-19.

This clone came up a few times. In the same sample, other DNA sequences code for this CDR3. The chain uses TRBV5-8 and TRBJ2-3; 7 bases match TRBD1. V lost 5 bases, J lost 3 bases, and 6 bases stayed unmatched. Germline CDR1 and CDR2: SGHTS and YDEGEE. This CDR3 spans 14 amino acids. The CDR3: CASSFLQGTDTQYF. The CDR3 DNA reads TGTGCCAGCAGTTTTTTACAGGGGACAGATACGCAGTATTTT.

The rearrangement links TRBV28 to TRBJ2-1; TRBD2 aligns across 15 bases. V trimming: 5 bases; J trimming: 15 bases; junction bases outside the gene matches: 5. This CDR3 is built from 13 residues. From germline, CDR1 is MDHEN and CDR2 SYDVKM. The CDR3 is CASSPGLAGGPFF. In DNA form, the CDR3 reads TGTGCCAGCAGTCCCGGACTAGCGGGGGGGCCGTTCTTC. Looking up the rest from reference TRBV28 and TRBJ2-1 gives the full variable domain: DVKVTQSSRYLVKRTGEKVFLECVQDMDHENMFWYRQDPGLGLRLIYFSYDVKMKEKGDIPEGYSVSREKKERFSLILESASTNQTSMYLCASSPGLAGGPFFGPGTRLTVL.

The chain recombines TRBV14 with TRBJ1-2, with D perhaps TRBD1 (6 bases). V was clipped by 3 bases and J by 6 bases, with 17 bases between them. The germline gives CDR1 SGHDN, CDR2 FVKESK. The CDR3 consists of 15 residues. The CDR3 DNA reads TGTGCCAGCAGCCAGAGCGGACAGCCAAGGGATGGCTACACCTTC. This codes for CASSQSGQPRDGYTF.

The chain employs TRBV19 and TRBJ2-2; D gene uncertain. Germline V lookup: CDR1 LNHDA, CDR2 SQIVND (reference sequence). The V and J ends lost 5 bases and 4 bases respectively, with 5 bases between them. CDR3 length: 12 amino acids. CDR3 bases: TGTGCCAGTAGTGAGTTCACCGGGGAGCTGTTTTTT. This codes for CASSEFTGELFF.

The chain recombines TRBV5-1 with TRBJ2-2, with 7 bases aligning to TRBD1. The CDR3 spans 15 residues. The J segment lost 0 bases and the V segment lost 5 bases, leaving 4 bases of the junction unmatched. Germline lookup yields CDR1 SGHRS and CDR2 YFSETQ. The CDR3 region is CASRTGTANTGELFF. The CDR3 bases are TGCGCCAGCAGGACCGGGACAGCGAACACCGGGGAGCTGTTTTTT.

This clone was detected only once. The gene calls are TRBV6-1 and TRBJ2-1, with TRBD2 matching over 7 bases. The trim removed 2 bases at V and 3 bases at J, leaving 4 bases unmatched. This CDR3 comprises 15 residues. The germline V gene has CDR1 MNHNS and CDR2 SASEGT. The DNA of the CDR3 is TGTGCCAGCAGTGAACGGGGGGTCTACTACAATGAGCAGTTCTTC. This translates into CASSERGVYYNEQFF.